The clone carrying this T cell receptor (beta chain) has only a few counts. Its antigen remains unidentified. The primer mix had 60 Vbeta and 13 Jbeta primers. TCRdb keeps only in-frame clones here, not all; method: immunoSEQ multiplex PCR. The sample records approximately 190,000 clones, about three quarters being singletons. The data were taken from a study of cytomegalovirus exposure and HLA in healthy donors. The CDR3 spans 11 residues. Trimming left V 6 bases short and J 5 bases short, with 6 bases between. Germline values: CDR1 WSHSY, CDR2 SAAADI. General study results and limits: Follow-up analysis seemed to connect common viral pathogens with several of the most significant clusters identified.

The sequenced sample was PBMCs. The chain carries TRBV10-2 and TRBJ2-3; no clear D. This receptor was taken from a woman in her 30s in good health and CMV-seropositive. The CDR3 sequence is CASSPRDTQYF. The CDR3 nucleotides read TGCGCCAGCAGCCCTAGAGATACGCAGTATTTT.